The 19 T cell receptor beta chains in this list originate from one sample, sequenced in a study of metastatic and nonmetastatic thyroid tumors. All patients were untreated before thyroid surgery. TCRdb re-clonotyped the PCR reads through MiXCR. The sample contains about 25,000 clones, 20% to 25% of which appear only once. The sample taken for sequencing was blood. The receptors originated from a male donor with papillary thyroid cancer or a benign thyroid nodule (not recorded which). Some clones in this sample may be carry-over from other donors' samples.

In this sample, this clone turned up many times. This sequence joins TRBV19 and TRBJ2-2; possible D gene TRBD1, 6 bases. V was cut by 4 bases and J by 0 bases, with 6 bases left in between. The germline gives CDR1 LNHDA, CDR2 SQIVND (reference sequence). The CDR3 is 14 residues long. This CDR3 reads CASSRTANTGELFF. In nucleotides, the CDR3 is TGTGCCAGTAGTAGGACAGCGAACACCGGGGAGCTGTTTTTT.

Notes on this clone: One junction end does not reproduce the germline sequence, and a read error may be involved. This sequence joins TRBV28 and TRBJ1-4, with D possibly matching TRBD1 (5 bases). Germline assignment: CDR1 MDHEN and CDR2 SYDVKM. The CDR3 runs to 14 residues. CDR3 in amino acids: CASRITGGNEKLLF. CDR3 DNA sequence: TGTGCCAGCAGGATAACTGGGGGTAATGAAAAACTGTTGTTT. Variable domain in full (rest from reference TRBV28 and TRBJ1-4): DVKVTQSSRYLVKRTGEKVFLECVQDMDHENMFWYRQDPGLGLRLIYFSYDVKMKEKGDIPEGYSVSREKKERFSLILESASTNQTSMYLCASRITGGNEKLLFGSGTQLSVL.

This clone is medium-sized (0.01 to 0.1%). J is TRBJ1-2 and V is TRBV4-3, with 9 bases fitting TRBD1. This CDR3 has 16 amino acids. Trimming took 2 bases from V and 4 from J; bases not matched to a gene: 8. From germline, CDR1 is LGHNA and CDR2 YSLEER. DNA of the CDR3: TGCGCCAGCAGCCAAAATACAGGGGGCACGGTCTATGGCTACACCTTC. Residues: CASSQNTGGTVYGYTF.

This clone was seen ten or more times. The rearrangement joins TRBV5-1 to TRBJ2-1; the D gene is possibly TRBD2 (5 bases). Germline lookup yields CDR1 SGHRS and CDR2 YFSETQ. Trimming took off 0 bases at V and 3 bases at J, with 10 bases between the two ends. The CDR3 is made up of 15 amino acids. The CDR3 sequence is CASSLVQRSYNEQFF. As DNA, the CDR3 is TGCGCCAGCAGCTTGGTCCAGCGGAGCTACAATGAGCAGTTCTTC.

This clone was counted at least ten times. The V and J genes are TRBV7-2 and TRBJ2-1; 11 bases are shared with TRBD2. With 5 bases clipped from V and 4 bases from J, the junction kept 13 bases outside the gene matches. The CDR3 is made up of 18 amino acids. Germline V gene data show CDR1 as SGHTA and CDR2 as FQGNSA. CDR3 coding DNA: TGTGCCAGCAGCCTCCTGGGACTAGCGGACACAAAATACAATGAGCAGTTCTTC. Translated, it gives CASSLLGLADTKYNEQFF.

This clone was detected many times. The chain combines TRBV5-1 with TRBJ2-5, with a possible D match to TRBD1 (6 bases). Germline values: CDR1 SGHRS, CDR2 YFSETQ. V shed 4 bases and J shed 0 bases, with 22 bases lying between them. The CDR3 extends over 18 amino acids. Written as DNA, the CDR3 is TGCGCCAGCAGCCAACGCACGCTACAGGGAAATTACCAAGAGACCCAGTACTTC. The encoded protein is CASSQRTLQGNYQETQYF.

Concerning this clone itself: One junction end disagrees with the germline gene, perhaps due to a read error. The chain has TRBV4-1 and TRBJ1-2, with D unclear. The germline gives CDR1 MGHRA, CDR2 YSYEKL. CDR3 length: 13 amino acids. In nucleotides, the CDR3 is TGCGCCAGGAGCCATTGGCGAATCCCTGGCTACACCTTC. Translated, it gives CARSHWRIPGYTF.

The chain recombines TRBV5-4 with TRBJ2-3, with D unresolved. Germline lookup yields CDR1 SGHNT and CDR2 YYREEE (reference sequence). V was shortened by 3 bases and J by 2 bases, with 13 bases between the two germline ends. This CDR3 has 15 residues. Written as DNA, the CDR3 is TGTGCCAGCAGCTCAGGTGGGCAGGCCACAGATACGCAGTATTTT. It encodes CASSSGGQATDTQYF.

Notes on this clone: Germline is not matched at one junction end, which may reflect a read error. V gene TRBV27 combines with J gene TRBJ1-1; D remains ambiguous. CDR1 and CDR2 from the germline V gene are MNHEY and SMNVEV (reference sequence). This CDR3 has 14 residues. CDR3 loop: CASSLRVLGTEDFF. CDR3 coding DNA: TGTGCCAGCAGTTTGAGAGTGCTGGGCACTGAAGATTTCTTT.

This chain links TRBV5-1 with TRBJ1-1; D might be TRBD1 (5 bases). This CDR3 is 14 amino acids long. Germline assignment: CDR1 SGHRS and CDR2 YFSETQ. Trimming removed 10 bases at V and 3 bases at J, with 19 bases between. Here the CDR3 DNA reads TGCGCCTGCCACGTCAAGACAGCGCACACTGAAGCTTTCTTT. It yields the protein CACHVKTAHTEAFF.

This clone was recorded at least ten times. V is TRBV30 and J is TRBJ2-2, with D unresolved. Germline V gene lookup returns CDR1 GTSNPN and CDR2 SVGIG (reference sequence). The CDR3 has 13 residues. The V and J ends lost 4 bases and 4 bases respectively, with 10 bases between them. The CDR3 loop reads CAWKYRFTGELFF. As DNA, the CDR3 is TGTGCCTGGAAGTACCGCTTCACCGGGGAGCTGTTTTTT.

This clone was recorded many times. This sequence joins TRBV18 and TRBJ2-1; 10 bases map to TRBD1. Germline values: CDR1 KGHSH, CDR2 LQKENI. Losses at the gene ends were 3 bases for V and 5 bases for J; bases not matched to a gene: 13. The CDR3 extends over 18 amino acids. CDR3 in DNA: TGTGCCAGCTCACCCGGGACAGGGGCCGCCTTAACCCACAATGAGCAGTTCTTC. Residues: CASSPGTGAALTHNEQFF.

This clone has ten or more counts. V and J are TRBV6-1 and TRBJ1-5; maybe TRBD1 (6 bases). Germline assignment: CDR1 MNHNS and CDR2 SASEGT. Deletions cut 5 bases from V and 4 bases from J, with 18 bases between. This CDR3 contains 16 residues. CDR3 in DNA: TGTGCCAGCAGTCCTCGGACAGTCCGTTCAAATCAGCCCCAGCATTTT. Translated: CASSPRTVRSNQPQHF.

This clone was seen at least ten times. This chain connects TRBV5-1 to TRBJ2-1; TRBD2 aligns across 8 bases. V shed 5 bases and J 5 bases; nucleotides not matched to a gene: 6. Looked up from germline, CDR1 is SGHRS and CDR2 is YFSETQ. The CDR3 is 14 residues long. In DNA form, the CDR3 reads TGCGCCAGCAGTTCTTATAGCGGGGACAATGAGCAGTTCTTC. Translating it yields CASSSYSGDNEQFF.

Note on this clone: The junction does not match germline at one end; this may be a read error. The chain joins TRBV7-3 to TRBJ2-1; D remains unclear. The CDR3 consists of 16 residues. CDR1 SGHTA and CDR2 FQGTGA come from the germline V gene. The CDR3 sequence: CASSFTGANSYDEQFF. For the CDR3, the DNA is TGTGCCAGCAGCTTCACTGGAGCTAACTCCTACGATGAGCAGTTCTTC.

By share, this clone counts as medium-sized. The chain recombines TRBV6-1 with TRBJ2-7; D not certain. The germline gives CDR1 MNHNS, CDR2 SASEGT. V was trimmed by 5 bases and J by 2 bases, leaving 10 bases between them. The CDR3 consists of 13 residues. The CDR3 DNA reads TGTGCCAGCAGTTCCGGGTCTACCTACGAGCAGTACTTC. It codes for CASSSGSTYEQYF.

This clone was recorded at least ten times. This sequence joins TRBV28 and TRBJ1-1; D remains ambiguous. The CDR3 consists of 15 residues. The germline CDR1 and CDR2 sequences are MDHEN and SYDVKM. The V end lost 3 bases, the J end lost 0 bases, and 11 bases lay between the germline ends. CDR3 protein: CASSFHGVLNTEAFF. In DNA form, the CDR3 reads TGTGCCAGCAGTTTCCATGGGGTGTTGAACACTGAAGCTTTCTTT.

This clone has a count of ten or more. Given a much more abundant clone one base away, this may be a read error. This chain links TRBV6-2 or TRBV6-3 with TRBJ2-1, with 8 bases that match TRBD1. V dropped 8 bases and J dropped 2; count of bases not matched to a gene: 8. Germline CDR1 reads MNHEY; CDR2 reads SVGEGT. CDR3 length equals 15 residues. CDR3 sequence reads: CASGEDRDPYNEQFF. The CDR3 DNA reads as TGTGCCAGCGGTGAGGACAGGGACCCCTACAATGAGCAGTTCTTC.

This clone was seen more than once but under ten times. The chain is built from TRBV7-9 and TRBJ2-7; the D is unclear. The CDR3 has 12 amino acids. Trimming removed 1 base at V and 4 bases at J, with 5 bases between. In germline, CDR1 is SEHNR, CDR2 FQNEAQ (reference sequence). The CDR3 bases are TGTGCCAGCAGCTTAGAACCTTACGAGCAGTACTTC. Residues: CASSLEPYEQYF.